Each of the 9 T cell receptor beta chains below was sequenced from the same sample in a study of T cells in Graves' hyperthyroidism and ophthalmopathy. Amplified TCR beta CDR3 regions came from RNA transcripts. HTBI primers were employed in a first-round RT-PCR of the TCR CDR3. A single record per CDR3 protein comes from TCRdb applying MiXCR to the multiplex PCR reads. The table lists about 360,000 distinct CDR3 sequences, approximately 13% of them singletons. The specimen was blood. Every receptor here comes from a woman under 30 with Graves' hyperthyroidism.

Points on this clonotype: This sequence may be a read error, since a much larger clone differs from it by one base. The CDR3 here is CANSQVTGTGAGNTIYF. The CDR3 nucleotides are TGTGCCAACAGCCAAGTCACCGGGACAGGGGCCGGAAACACCATATATTTT. The J gene is TRBJ1-3, the V gene TRBV3-1; 10 bases map to TRBD1. Germline V CDR1 and CDR2: LGHDT, YNNKEL (reference sequence). The CDR3 spans 17 residues. Full variable domain (missing parts from reference TRBV3-1 and TRBJ1-3): DTAVSQTPKYLVTQMGNDKSIKCEQNLGHDTMYWYKQDSKKFLKIMFSYNNKELIINETVPNRFSPKSPDKAHLNLHINSLELGDSAVYFCANSQVTGTGAGNTIYFGEGSWLTVV.

This clonotype was recorded at least ten times. The CDR3 DNA reads as TGTGCTAGTGAGGTTAGCGGGAGTGTCGATGAGCAGTTCTTC. This gives the protein CASEVSGSVDEQFF. The V gene is TRBV12-5, the J gene TRBJ2-1, with 9 bases that match TRBD2. V shed 7 bases and J 8 bases; nucleotides not matched to a gene: 9. This CDR3 has 14 amino acids. In germline, CDR1 is LGHNT, CDR2 FRNRAP.

About this clonotype itself: This sequence may be a read error, since a much larger clone differs from it by one base. The rearrangement joins TRBV16 to TRBJ1-1; D gene uncertain. CDR1 is KGHSY and CDR2 is FQNENV in the germline V gene. Trimming pared 1 base from V and 8 bases from J, leaving 11 bases between. The CDR3 extends over 13 amino acids. CDR3 residues: CASSQFAAREAFF. In DNA, the CDR3 is TGTGCCAGCAGCCAATTCGCCGCCAGGGAAGCTTTCTTT.

The CDR3, as DNA: TGCGCCAGCAGCCCTTCGACAGCAATACTCTCCTACGAGCAGTACTTC. Its translation: CASSPSTAILSYEQYF. The rearrangement joins TRBV5-1 to TRBJ2-7, with D perhaps matching TRBD1 (5 bases). Germline CDR1 and CDR2: SGHRS and YFSETQ. There are 16 residues in the CDR3. The V and J ends lost 4 bases and 0 bases respectively, with 17 bases between them.

This clonotype was picked up many times. This chain uses TRBV28 with TRBJ1-6, with 9 positions matching TRBD1. The ends lost 2 bases at V and 9 bases at J; junction bases unmatched: 14. The length of the CDR3 is 18 residues. Per the germline V gene, CDR1 is MDHEN and CDR2 is SYDVKM. CDR3 loop: CASSLRDRALLVSSPLHF. The CDR3, as DNA: TGTGCCAGCAGTTTAAGGGACAGGGCACTCTTAGTTAGTTCACCCCTCCACTTT.

This clonotype was seen a handful of times. The CDR3 reads CASSQHTGTGSYNEQFF. The CDR3 DNA reads TGCGCCAGCAGCCAACACACCGGGACAGGGAGCTACAATGAGCAGTTCTTC. The rearrangement links TRBV4-3 to TRBJ2-1; 9 bases line up with TRBD1. Germline assignment: CDR1 LGHNA and CDR2 YSLEER. V was clipped by 2 bases and J by 3 bases; unmatched bases: 8. The CDR3 has 17 residues.

At least ten counts were recorded for this clonotype. This sequence joins TRBV18 and TRBJ1-6; D ambiguous. This CDR3 has 13 amino acids. Germline V gives CDR1 KGHSH, CDR2 LQKENI. V was clipped by 0 bases and J by 14 bases, with 11 bases between them. DNA of the CDR3: TGTGCCAGCTCACCACCGGAGAAGGAGGCCCTCCACTTT. It translates to CASSPPEKEALHF.

This clonotype was counted at least ten times. The chain links TRBV5-1 to TRBJ2-3, with no clear D. The germline gives CDR1 SGHRS, CDR2 YFSETQ. The CDR3 totals 14 residues. Trimming took off 7 bases at V and 2 bases at J, with 14 bases between the two ends. For the CDR3, the DNA is TGCGCCAGCGCCGGGCCATCGACCACAGATACGCAGTATTTT. It codes for CASAGPSTTDTQYF.

This clonotype was seen at least ten times. The chain links TRBV6-1 to TRBJ1-2; D may be TRBD1 (6 bases). Germline lookup yields CDR1 MNHNS and CDR2 SASEGT. There are 15 residues in the CDR3. The V end was cut by 4 bases, the J end by 4 bases, with 16 bases between. Here the CDR3 DNA reads TGTGCCAGCAGTGTAAACCGGGACATTATCTATGGCTACACCTTC. Translation: CASSVNRDIIYGYTF.